This T cell receptor beta chain came from a study of cytomegalovirus exposure and HLA in healthy donors. The CDR3 totals 14 residues. The ends lost 3 bases at V and 4 bases at J; junction bases unmatched: 2. Germline V gene lookup returns CDR1 SNHLY and CDR2 FYNNEI. Primers included in the PCR were 60 Vbeta and 13 Jbeta primers. The repertoire was sequenced with immunoSEQ multiplex PCR; TCRdb's copy has only in-frame clones and lacks some. The sample carries around 200,000 clones, just under 70% recorded once. The sample comprised PBMCs. The chain employs TRBV2 and TRBJ2-5; TRBD1 matches 10 bases. This clonotype was obtained from a man in his forties or fifties in good health and CMV-seropositive. DNA for the CDR3: TGTGCCAGCAGTGAGGACAGGGGGAGAGAGACCCAGTACTTC. Protein sequence: CASSEDRGRETQYF.